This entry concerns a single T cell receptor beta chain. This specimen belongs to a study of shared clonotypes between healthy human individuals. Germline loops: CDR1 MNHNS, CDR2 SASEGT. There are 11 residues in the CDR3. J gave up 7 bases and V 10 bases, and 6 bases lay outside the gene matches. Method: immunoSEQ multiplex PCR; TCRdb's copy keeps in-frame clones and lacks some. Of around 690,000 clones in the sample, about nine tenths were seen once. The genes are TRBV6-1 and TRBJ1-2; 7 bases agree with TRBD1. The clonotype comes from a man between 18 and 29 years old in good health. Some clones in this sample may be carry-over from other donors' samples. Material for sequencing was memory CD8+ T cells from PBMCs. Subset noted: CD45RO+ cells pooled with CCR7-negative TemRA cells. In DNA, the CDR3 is TGTGCCATTCAGGGGGGTGGTGGCTACACCTTC. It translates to CAIQGGGGYTF.